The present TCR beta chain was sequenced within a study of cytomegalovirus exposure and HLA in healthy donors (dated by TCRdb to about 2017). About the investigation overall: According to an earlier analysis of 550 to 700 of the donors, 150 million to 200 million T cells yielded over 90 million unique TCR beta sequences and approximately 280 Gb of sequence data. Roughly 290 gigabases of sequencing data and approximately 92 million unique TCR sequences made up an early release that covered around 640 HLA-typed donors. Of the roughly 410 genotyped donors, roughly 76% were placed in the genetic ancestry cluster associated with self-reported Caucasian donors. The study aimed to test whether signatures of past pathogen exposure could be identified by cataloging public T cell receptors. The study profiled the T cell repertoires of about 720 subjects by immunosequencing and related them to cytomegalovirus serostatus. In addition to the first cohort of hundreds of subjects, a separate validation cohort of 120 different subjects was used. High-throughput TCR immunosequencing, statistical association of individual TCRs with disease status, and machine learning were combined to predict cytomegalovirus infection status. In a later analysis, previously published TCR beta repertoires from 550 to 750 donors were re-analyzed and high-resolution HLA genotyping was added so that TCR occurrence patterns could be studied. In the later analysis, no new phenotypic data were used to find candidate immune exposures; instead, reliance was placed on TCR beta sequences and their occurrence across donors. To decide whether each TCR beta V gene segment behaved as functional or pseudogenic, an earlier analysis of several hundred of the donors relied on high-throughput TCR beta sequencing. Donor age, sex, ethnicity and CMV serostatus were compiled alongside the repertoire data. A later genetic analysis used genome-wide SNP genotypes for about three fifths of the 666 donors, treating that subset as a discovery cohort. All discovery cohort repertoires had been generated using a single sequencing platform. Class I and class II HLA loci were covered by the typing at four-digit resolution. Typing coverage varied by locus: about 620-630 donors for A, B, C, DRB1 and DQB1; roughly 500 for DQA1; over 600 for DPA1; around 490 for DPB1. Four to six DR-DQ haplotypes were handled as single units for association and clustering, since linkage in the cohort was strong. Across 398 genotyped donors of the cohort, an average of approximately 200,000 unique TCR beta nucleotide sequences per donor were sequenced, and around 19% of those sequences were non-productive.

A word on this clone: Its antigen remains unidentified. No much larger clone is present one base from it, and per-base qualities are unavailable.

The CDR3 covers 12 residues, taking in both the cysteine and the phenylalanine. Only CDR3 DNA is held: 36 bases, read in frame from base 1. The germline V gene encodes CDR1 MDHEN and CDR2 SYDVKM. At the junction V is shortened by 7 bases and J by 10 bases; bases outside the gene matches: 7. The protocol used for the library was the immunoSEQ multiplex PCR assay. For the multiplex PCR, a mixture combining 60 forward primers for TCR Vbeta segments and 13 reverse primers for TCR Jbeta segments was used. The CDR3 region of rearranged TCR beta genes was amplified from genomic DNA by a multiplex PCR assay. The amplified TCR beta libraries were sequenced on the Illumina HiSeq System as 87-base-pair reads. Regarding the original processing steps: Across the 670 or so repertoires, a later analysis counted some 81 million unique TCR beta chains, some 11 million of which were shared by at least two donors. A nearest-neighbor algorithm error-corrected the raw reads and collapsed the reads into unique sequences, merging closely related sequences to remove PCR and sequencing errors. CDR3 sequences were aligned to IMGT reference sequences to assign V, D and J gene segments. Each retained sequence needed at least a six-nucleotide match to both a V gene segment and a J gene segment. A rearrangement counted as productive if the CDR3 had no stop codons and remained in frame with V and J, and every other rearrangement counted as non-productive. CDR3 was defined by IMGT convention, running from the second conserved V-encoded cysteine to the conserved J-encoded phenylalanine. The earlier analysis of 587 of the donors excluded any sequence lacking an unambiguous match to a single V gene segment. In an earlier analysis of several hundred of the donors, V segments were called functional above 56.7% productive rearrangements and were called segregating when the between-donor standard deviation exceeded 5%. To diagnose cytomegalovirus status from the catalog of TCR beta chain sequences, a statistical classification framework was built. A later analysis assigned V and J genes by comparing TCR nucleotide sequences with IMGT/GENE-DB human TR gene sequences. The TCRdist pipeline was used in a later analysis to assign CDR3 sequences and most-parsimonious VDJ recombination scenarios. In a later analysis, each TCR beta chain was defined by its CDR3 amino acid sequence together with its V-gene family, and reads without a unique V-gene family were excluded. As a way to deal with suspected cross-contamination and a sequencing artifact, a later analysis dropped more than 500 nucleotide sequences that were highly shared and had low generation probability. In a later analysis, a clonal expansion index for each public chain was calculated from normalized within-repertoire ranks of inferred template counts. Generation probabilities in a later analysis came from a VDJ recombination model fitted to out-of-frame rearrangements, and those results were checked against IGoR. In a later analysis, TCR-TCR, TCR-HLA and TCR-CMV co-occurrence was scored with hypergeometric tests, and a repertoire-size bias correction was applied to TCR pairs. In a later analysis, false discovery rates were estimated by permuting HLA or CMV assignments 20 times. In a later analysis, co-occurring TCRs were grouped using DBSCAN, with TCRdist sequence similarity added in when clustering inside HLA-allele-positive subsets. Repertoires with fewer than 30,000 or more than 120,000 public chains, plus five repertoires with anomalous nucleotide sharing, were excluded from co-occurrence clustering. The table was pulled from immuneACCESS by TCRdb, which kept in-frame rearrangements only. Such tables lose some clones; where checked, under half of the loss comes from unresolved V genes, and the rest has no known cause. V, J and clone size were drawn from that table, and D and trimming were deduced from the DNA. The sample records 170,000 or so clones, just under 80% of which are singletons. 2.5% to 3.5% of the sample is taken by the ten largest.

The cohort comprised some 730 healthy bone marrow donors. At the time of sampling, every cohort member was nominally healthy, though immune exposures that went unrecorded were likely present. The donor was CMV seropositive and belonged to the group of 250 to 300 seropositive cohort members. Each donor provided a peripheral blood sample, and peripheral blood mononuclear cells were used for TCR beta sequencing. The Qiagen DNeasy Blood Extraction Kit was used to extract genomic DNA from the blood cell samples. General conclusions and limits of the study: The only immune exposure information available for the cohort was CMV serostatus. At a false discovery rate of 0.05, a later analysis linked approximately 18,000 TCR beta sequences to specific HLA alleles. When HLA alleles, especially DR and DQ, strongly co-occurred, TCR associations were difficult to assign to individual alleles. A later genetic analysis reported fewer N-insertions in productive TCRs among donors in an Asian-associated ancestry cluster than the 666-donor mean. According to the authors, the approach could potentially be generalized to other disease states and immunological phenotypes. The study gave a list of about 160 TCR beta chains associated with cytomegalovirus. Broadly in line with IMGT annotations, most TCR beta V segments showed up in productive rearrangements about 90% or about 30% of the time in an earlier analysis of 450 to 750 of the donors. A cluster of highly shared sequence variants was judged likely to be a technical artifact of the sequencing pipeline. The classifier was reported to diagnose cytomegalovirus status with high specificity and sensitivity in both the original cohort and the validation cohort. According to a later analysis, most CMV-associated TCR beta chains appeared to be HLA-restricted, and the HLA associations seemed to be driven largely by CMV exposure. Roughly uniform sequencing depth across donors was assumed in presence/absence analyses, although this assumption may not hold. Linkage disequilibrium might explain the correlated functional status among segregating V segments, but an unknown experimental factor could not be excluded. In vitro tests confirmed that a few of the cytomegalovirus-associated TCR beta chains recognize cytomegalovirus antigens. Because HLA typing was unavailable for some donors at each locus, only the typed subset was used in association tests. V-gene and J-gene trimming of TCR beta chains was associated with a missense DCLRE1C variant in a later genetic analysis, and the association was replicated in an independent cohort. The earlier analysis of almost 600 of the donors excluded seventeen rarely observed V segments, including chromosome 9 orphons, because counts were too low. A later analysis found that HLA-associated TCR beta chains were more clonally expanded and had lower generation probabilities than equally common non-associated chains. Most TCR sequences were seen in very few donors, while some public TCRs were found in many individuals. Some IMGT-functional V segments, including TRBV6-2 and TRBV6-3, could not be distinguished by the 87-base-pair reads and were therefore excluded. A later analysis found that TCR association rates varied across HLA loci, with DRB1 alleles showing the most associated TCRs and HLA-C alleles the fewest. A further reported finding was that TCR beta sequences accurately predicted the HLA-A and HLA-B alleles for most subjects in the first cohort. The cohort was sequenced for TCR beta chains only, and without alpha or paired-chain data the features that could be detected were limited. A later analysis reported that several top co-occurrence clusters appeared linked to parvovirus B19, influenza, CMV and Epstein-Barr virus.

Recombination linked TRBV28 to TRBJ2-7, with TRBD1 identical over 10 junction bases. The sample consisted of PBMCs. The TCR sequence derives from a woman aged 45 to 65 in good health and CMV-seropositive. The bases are TGTGCCAGCAACCCCGGACAGGGGGGACAGTACTTC. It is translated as CASNPGQGGQYF.